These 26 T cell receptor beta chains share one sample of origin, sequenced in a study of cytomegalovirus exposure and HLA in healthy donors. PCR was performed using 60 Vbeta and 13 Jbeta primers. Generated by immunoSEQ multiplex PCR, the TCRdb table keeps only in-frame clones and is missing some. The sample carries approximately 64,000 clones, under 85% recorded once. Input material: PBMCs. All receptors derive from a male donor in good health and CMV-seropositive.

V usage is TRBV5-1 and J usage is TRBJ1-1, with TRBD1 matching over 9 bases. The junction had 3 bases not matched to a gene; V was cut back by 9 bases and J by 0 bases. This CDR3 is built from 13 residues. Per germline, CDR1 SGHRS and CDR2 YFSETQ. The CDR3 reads CATGTGMNTEAFF. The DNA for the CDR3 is TGCGCCACCGGGACAGGGATGAACACTGAAGCTTTCTTT.

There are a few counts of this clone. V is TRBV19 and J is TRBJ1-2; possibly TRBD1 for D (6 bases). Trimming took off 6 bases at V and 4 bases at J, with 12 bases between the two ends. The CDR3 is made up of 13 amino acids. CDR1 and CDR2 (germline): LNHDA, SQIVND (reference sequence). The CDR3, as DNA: TGTGCCAGTAGCCTTACAGGGCCCTATGGCTACACCTTC. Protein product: CASSLTGPYGYTF.

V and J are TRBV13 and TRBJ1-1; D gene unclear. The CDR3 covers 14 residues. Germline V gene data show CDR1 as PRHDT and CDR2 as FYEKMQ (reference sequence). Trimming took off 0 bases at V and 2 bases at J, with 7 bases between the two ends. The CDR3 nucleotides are TGTGCCAGCAGCTTAGGCATGGCCAACACTGAAGCTTTCTTT. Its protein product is CASSLGMANTEAFF. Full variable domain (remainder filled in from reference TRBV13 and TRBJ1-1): AAGVIQSPRHLIKEKRETATLKCYPIPRHDTVYWYQQGPGQDPQFLISFYEKMQSDKGSIPDRFSAQQFSDYHSELNMSSLELGDSALYFCASSLGMANTEAFFGQGTRLTVV.

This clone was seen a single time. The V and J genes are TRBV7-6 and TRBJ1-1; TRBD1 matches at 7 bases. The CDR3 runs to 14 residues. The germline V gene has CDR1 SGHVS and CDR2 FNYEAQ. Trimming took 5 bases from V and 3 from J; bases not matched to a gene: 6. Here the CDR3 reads CASSPETGYTEAFF. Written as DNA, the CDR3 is TGTGCCAGCAGCCCTGAGACAGGGTACACTGAAGCTTTCTTT.

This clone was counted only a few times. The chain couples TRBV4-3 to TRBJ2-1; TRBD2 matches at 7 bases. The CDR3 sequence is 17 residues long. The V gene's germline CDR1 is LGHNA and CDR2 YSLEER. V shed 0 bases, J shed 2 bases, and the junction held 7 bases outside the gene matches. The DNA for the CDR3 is TGCGCCAGCAGCCAAGATCTCGGCGGGGGTACCTACAATGAGCAGTTCTTC. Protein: CASSQDLGGGTYNEQFF.

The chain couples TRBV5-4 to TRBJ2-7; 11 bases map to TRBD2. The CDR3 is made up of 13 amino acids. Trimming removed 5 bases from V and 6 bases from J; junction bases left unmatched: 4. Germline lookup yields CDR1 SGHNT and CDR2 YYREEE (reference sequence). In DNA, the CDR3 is TGTGCCAGCAGTCTAGCGGGGGGCCGCGAGCAGTACTTC. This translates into CASSLAGGREQYF.

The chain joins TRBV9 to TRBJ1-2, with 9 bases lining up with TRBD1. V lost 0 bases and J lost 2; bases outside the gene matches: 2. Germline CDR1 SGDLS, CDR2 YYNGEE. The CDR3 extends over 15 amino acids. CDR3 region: CASSVGTGGNYGYTF. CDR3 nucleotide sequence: TGTGCCAGCAGCGTAGGAACAGGGGGCAACTATGGCTACACCTTC.

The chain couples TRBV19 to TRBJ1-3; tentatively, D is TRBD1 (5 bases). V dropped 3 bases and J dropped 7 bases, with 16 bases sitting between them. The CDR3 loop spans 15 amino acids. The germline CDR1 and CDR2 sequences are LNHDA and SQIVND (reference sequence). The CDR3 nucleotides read TGTGCCAGTAGTATTAAGGACACACTGATGAACACCATATATTTT. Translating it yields CASSIKDTLMNTIYF.

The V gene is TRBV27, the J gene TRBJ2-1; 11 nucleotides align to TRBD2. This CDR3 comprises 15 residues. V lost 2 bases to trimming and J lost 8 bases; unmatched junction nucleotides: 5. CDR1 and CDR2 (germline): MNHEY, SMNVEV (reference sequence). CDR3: CASSLSSGGAHEQFF. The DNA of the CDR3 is TGTGCCAGCAGTTTAAGTAGCGGGGGGGCGCATGAGCAGTTCTTC.

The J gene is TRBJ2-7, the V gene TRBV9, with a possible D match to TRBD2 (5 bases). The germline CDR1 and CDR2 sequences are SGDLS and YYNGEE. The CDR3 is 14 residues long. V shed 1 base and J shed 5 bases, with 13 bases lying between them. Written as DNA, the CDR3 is TGTGCCAGCAGCGTAAAAGGACTGATCGACGAGCAGTACTTC. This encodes CASSVKGLIDEQYF.

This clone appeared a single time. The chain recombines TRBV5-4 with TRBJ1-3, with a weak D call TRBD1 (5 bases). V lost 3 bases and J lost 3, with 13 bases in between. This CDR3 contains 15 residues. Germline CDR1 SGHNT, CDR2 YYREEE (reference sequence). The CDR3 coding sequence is TGTGCCAGCAGCTCACGGCAGGGAGGTGGAAACACCATATATTTT. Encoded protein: CASSSRQGGGNTIYF.

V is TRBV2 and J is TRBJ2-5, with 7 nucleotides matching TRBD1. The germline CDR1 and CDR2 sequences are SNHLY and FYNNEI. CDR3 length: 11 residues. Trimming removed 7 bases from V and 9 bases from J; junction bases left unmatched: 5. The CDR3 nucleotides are TGTGCCAGCAAGGGGGCAAGGGCCCAGTACTTC. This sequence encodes CASKGARAQYF.

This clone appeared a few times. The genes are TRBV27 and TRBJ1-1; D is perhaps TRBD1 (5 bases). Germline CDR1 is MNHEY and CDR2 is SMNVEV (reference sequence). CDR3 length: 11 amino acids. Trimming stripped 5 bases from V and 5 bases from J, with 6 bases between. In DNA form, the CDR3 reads TGTGCCAGCAGTGCAGGGACTGAAGCTTTCTTT. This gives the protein CASSAGTEAFF.

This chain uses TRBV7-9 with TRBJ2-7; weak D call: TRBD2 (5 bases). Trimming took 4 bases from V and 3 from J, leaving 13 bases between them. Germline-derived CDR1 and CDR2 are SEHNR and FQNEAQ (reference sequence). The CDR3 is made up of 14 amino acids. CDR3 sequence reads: CASSSETTIYEQYF. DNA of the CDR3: TGTGCCAGCAGCTCGGAGACGACTATCTACGAGCAGTACTTC.

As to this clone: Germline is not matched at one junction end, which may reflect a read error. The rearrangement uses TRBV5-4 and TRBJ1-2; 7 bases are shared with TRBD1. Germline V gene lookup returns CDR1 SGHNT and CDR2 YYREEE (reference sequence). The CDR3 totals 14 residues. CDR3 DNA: TGTGCCAGCAACTTGGTAGGACAGGACTATGGCTACACCTTC. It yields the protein CASNLVGQDYGYTF.

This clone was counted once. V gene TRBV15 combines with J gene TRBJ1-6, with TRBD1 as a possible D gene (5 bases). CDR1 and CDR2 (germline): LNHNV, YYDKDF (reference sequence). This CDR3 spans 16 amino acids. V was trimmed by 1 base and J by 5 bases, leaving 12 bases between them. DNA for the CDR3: TGTGCCACCAGCAGAGGAGTGCAGGGCCATAATTCACCCCTCCACTTT. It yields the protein CATSRGVQGHNSPLHF. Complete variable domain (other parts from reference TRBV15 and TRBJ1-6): DAMVIQNPRYQVTQFGKPVTLSCSQTLNHNVMYWYQQKSSQAPKLLFHYYDKDFNNEADTPDNFQSRRPNTSFCFLDIRSPGLGDTAMYLCATSRGVQGHNSPLHFGNGTRLTVT.

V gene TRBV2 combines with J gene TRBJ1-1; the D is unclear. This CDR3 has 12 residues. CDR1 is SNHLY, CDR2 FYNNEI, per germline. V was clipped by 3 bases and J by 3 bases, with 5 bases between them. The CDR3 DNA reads TGTGCCAGCAGTGACGGGTACACTGAAGCTTTCTTT. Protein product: CASSDGYTEAFF.

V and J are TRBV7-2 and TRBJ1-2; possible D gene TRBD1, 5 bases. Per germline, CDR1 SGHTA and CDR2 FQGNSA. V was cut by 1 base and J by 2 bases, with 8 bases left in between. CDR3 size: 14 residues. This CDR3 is CASSLGRANYGYTF. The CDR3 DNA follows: TGTGCCAGCAGCTTAGGCAGGGCCAACTATGGCTACACCTTC. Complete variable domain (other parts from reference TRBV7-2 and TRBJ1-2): GAGVSQSPSNKVTEKGKDVELRCDPISGHTALYWYRQSLGQGLEFLIYFQGNSAPDKSGLPSDRFSAERTGGSVSTLTIQRTQQEDSAVYLCASSLGRANYGYTFGSGTRLTVV.

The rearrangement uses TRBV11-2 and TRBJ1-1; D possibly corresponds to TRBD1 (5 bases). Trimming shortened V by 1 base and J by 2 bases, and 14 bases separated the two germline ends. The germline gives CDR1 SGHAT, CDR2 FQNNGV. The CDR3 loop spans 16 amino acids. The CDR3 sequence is CASSLVPTALNTEAFF. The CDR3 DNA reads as TGTGCCAGCAGCTTAGTCCCGACAGCACTCAACACTGAAGCTTTCTTT.

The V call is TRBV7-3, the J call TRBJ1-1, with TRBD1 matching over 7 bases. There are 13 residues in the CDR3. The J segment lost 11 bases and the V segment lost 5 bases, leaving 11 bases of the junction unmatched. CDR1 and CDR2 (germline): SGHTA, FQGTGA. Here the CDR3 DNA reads TGTGCCAGCAGCCCCCAAGGGGGCCACGGGGCTTTCTTT. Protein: CASSPQGGHGAFF.

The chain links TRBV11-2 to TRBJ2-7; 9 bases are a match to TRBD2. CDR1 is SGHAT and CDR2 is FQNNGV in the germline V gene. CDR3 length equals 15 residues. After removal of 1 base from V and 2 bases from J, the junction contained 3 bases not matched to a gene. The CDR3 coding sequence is TGTGCCAGCAGCTTAGTTCTAGCGGGGACCTACGAGCAGTACTTC. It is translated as CASSLVLAGTYEQYF.

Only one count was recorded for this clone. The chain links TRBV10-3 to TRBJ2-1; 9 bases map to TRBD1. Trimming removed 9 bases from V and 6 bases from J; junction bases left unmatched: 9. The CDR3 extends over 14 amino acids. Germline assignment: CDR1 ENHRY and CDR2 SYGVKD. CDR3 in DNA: TGTGCCATAAGTATGGGACAGGGATCCAATGAGCAGTTCTTC. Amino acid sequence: CAISMGQGSNEQFF.

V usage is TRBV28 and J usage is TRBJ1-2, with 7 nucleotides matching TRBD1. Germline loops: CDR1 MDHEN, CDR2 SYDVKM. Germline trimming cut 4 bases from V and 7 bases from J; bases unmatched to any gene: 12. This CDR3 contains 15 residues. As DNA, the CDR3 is TGTGCCAGCAGTTCCCGACAGGGAAGAGGTGGTGGCTACACCTTC. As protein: CASSSRQGRGGGYTF.

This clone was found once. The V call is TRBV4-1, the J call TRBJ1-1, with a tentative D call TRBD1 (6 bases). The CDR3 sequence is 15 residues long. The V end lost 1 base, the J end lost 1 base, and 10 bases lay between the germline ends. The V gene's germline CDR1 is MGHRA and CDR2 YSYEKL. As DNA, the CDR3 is TGCGCCAGCAGCCAAGGGGCAGGGGAGAACACTGAAGCTTTCTTT. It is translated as CASSQGAGENTEAFF.

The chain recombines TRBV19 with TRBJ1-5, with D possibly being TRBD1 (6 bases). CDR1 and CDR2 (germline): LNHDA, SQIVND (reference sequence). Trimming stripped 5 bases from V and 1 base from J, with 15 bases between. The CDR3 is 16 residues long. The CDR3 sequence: CASSWGQGGSNQPQHF. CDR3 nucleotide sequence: TGTGCCAGTAGTTGGGGGCAGGGCGGAAGCAATCAGCCCCAGCATTTT.

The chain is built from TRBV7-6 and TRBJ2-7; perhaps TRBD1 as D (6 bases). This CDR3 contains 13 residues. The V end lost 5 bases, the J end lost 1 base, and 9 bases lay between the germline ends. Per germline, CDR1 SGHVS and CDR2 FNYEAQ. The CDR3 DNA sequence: TGTGCCAGCAGCCAGACAGGATCCTACGAGCAGTACTTC. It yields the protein CASSQTGSYEQYF.